Listed below are T cell receptor beta chains from one sample, sequenced in a study of siplizumab effects on memory and regulatory T cells. The table came from immunoSEQ multiplex PCR; TCRdb's copy has only in-frame clones and leaves some out. The repertoire includes over 100,000 clones, 93% of them detected once, and under 0.2% sits in the top ten. Specimen: non-Treg CD4+ T cells sorted from blood. The receptors shown here come from a human donor in good health. Each CDR3 is given without its conserved first and last residue. Fields, in order: V gene, CDR3 length, CDR3 protein.

>TRBV6-5|12
ASSYEFQGVEQY
>TRBV18|13
ASSPPVSGGGEQF
>TRBV19|12
ASSQAGPTYEQY
>TRBV7-7|14
ASSLGTGHSTDTQY
>TRBV2|12
AIDRGHVGNTIY
>TRBV30|12
AWSLWGWGSPLH
>TRBV11-2|13
ASSLDGGLGTEAF
>TRBV9|13
ASSVVWTGAPEAF
>TRBV5-1|16
ASSGQGGGRTANEKLF
>TRBV20-1|9
SANGPPQAF
>TRBV28|11
ASSFIVNEKLF
>TRBV28|12
ASSSPGSTTEAF
>TRBV25-1|13
ASSDRNREGSEQF
>TRBV7-8|13
ASSLEAGVNTEAF
>TRBV7-9|11
ASSRYATGELF
>TRBV15|14
ATSRVGQVTPGELF
>TRBV6-5|13
ASSYRDSYNSPLH
>TRBV18|15
ASSPLFTGAANYGYT
>TRBV29-1|10
SVGGSNTEAF
>TRBV11-2|15
ASSLDRRGGPADTQY
>TRBV5-1|13
ASSQMGADNQPQH
>TRBV2|10
ASTQGGYEQY
>TRBV14|11
ASSAGTSEKLF
>TRBV19|11
ASRPTGWETQY
>TRBV20-1|9
SARDRTEAF
>TRBV6-1|11
ASTGPTNEKLF
>TRBV6-1|8
ASILAEAF
>TRBV29-1|14
SVEGPASGGANEQF
>TRBV11-1|11
ASSLFQGTEAF
>TRBV18|12
ASSPPTSGGEQF
>TRBV6-4|14
ASSELVRLKGQPQH
>TRBV11-2|13
ASSATGVIHQPQH
>TRBV5-1|13
ASSLFTVPTDTQY
>TRBV5-5|12
ASSRGAANYGYT
>TRBV2|14
ASSDQALAADNEQF
>TRBV30|13
AWLSFGTGGEKLF
>TRBV7-8|14
ASSLNGQVANTEAF
>TRBV7-9|14
ASSEFTGTGGHEQY
>TRBV7-2|15
ASSLIEAGGPGDTQY